The T cell receptor (beta chain) described here comes from a study of STAT5B mutations in CD4+ large granular lymphocyte leukemia. Study details: Among healthy controls, a particular HLA allele went with more CDR3 'QG' motifs.

Study-wide points: CD4-sorted patient repertoires seemed more clonal than healthy CD4+ repertoires. Compared with healthy controls (2/35), patient top clones favored TRBV06 (8/27).

The germline V gene has CDR1 SQVTM and CDR2 ANQGSEA. This CDR3 comprises 12 residues. V shed 5 bases, J shed 2 bases, and the junction held 2 bases outside the gene matches. In the source study's methods: A productive frequency of 2.59 x 10-5 was the lowest detectable. Measured with immunoSEQ multiplex PCR; TCRdb has only the in-frame clones, and not every one. That table gives V, J and clone size, and the DNA gave D and trimming. Among approximately 31,000 clones listed, roughly 72% were seen once. On this clone itself: Its antigen is not known. Other DNA sequences in the same sample also yield this CDR3.

The chain carries TRBV29-1 and TRBJ1-2; 7 nucleotides align to TRBD1. This TCR was recovered from a human donor in good health. Input material: CD4+ T cells from blood buffy coats. CDR3 DNA: TGCAGCGTTTCAGGGGGGAACTATGGCTACACCTTC. It codes for CSVSGGNYGYTF.